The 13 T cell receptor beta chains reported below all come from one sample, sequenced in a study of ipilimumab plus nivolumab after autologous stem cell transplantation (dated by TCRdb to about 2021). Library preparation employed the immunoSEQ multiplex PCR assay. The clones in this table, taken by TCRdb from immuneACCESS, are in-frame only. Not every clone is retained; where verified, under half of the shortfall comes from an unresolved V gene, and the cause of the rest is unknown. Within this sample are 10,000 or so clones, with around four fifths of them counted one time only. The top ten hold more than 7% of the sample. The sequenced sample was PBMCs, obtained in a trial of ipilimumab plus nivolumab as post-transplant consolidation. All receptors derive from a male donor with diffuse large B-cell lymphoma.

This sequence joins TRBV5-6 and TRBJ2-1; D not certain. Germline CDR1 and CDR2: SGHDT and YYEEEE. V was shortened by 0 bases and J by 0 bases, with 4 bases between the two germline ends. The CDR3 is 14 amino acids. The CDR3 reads CASSLVNSYNEQFF. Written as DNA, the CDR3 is TGTGCCAGCAGCTTGGTGAACTCCTACAATGAGCAGTTCTTC.

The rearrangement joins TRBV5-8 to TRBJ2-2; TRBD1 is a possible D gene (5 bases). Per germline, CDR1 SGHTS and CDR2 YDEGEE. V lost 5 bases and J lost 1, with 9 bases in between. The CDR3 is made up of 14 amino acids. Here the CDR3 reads CASSRTMNTGELFF. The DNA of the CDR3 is TGTGCCAGCAGTAGGACAATGAACACCGGGGAGCTGTTTTTT.

DNA for the CDR3: TGTGCCAGCAGCTCGGGAGGGGTCGCAGGGGAGTTTGGCTACACCTTC. It codes for CASSSGGVAGEFGYTF. The chain is built from TRBV9 and TRBJ1-2; D is possibly TRBD1 (6 bases). V lost 4 bases, J lost 7 bases, and 23 bases lay in between. The CDR3 extends over 16 amino acids. Germline loops: CDR1 SGDLS, CDR2 YYNGEE.

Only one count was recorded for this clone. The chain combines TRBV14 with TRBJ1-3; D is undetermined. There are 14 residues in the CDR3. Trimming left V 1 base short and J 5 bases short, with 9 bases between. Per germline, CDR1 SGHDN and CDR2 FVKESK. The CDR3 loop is CASSQVNRRNTIYF. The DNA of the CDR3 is TGTGCCAGCAGCCAAGTTAACCGCAGAAACACCATATATTTT.

The CDR3 DNA reads as TGTGCCAGCGCTACAGGACCCTATGGCTACACCTTC. It specifies CASATGPYGYTF. The J gene is TRBJ1-2, the V gene TRBV28, with D perhaps matching TRBD1 (5 bases). Germline CDR1 MDHEN, CDR2 SYDVKM. With 8 bases removed from V and 4 bases from J, the gap between germline ends came to 11 bases. This CDR3 comprises 12 residues.

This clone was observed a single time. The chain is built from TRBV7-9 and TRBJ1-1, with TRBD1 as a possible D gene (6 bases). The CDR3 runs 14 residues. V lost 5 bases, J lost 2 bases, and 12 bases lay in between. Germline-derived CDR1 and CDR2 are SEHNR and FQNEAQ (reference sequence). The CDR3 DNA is TGTGCCAGCAGCCCCCGACAGGCCAACACTGAAGCTTTCTTT. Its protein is CASSPRQANTEAFF.

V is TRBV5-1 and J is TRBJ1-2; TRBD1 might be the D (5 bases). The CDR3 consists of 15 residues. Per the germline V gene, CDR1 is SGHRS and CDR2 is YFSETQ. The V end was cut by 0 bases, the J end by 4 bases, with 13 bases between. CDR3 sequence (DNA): TGCGCCAGCAGCTTGGAACAGGCCGGACTCTATGGCTACACCTTC. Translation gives CASSLEQAGLYGYTF.

The CDR3 region is CASSGVSDTGELFF. DNA for the CDR3: TGCGCCAGCAGCGGGGTGTCGGACACCGGGGAGCTGTTTTTT. The genes are TRBV5-1 and TRBJ2-2, with D hard to call. V was trimmed by 4 bases and J by 3 bases, leaving 10 bases between them. Germline loops: CDR1 SGHRS, CDR2 YFSETQ. The CDR3 has 14 amino acids.

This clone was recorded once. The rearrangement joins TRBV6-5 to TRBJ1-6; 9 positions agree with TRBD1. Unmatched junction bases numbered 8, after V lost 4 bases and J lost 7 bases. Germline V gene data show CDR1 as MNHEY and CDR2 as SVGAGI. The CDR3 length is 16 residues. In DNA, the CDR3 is TGTGCCAGCAGTTTGGCGACAGGGGGTACCAATTCACCCCTCCACTTT. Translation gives CASSLATGGTNSPLHF.

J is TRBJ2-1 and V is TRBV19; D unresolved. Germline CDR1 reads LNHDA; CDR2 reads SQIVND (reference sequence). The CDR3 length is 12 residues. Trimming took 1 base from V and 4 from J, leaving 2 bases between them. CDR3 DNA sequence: TGTGCCAGTAGTATAGTATACAATGAGCAGTTCTTC. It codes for CASSIVYNEQFF.

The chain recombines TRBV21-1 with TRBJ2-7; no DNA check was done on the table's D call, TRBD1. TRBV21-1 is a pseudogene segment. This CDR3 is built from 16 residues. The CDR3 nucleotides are TGTGCCAGCAGCAAATTGGGACACTTCCCATGGTCCGAGCAGTACTTC. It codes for CASSKLGHFPWSEQYF.

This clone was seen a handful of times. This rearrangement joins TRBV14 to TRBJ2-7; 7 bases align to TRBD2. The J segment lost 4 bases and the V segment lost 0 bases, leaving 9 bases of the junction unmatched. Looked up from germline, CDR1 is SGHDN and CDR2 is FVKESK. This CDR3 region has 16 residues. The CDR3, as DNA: TGTGCCAGCAGCCAAGATGTGGGACTAAAAAATTACGAGCAGTACTTC. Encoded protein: CASSQDVGLKNYEQYF.

As DNA, the CDR3 is TGCAGCGTTGTCAGTCAGATCAATCAGCCCCAGCATTTT. Protein sequence: CSVVSQINQPQHF. The chain recombines TRBV29-1 with TRBJ1-5, with D hard to call. Germline CDR1 and CDR2: SQVTM and ANQGSEA. Trimming stripped 4 bases from V and 3 bases from J, with 10 bases between. The CDR3 runs 13 residues.